This T cell receptor beta chain was profiled in a study of blood T cell repertoires in COVID-19. As for the study in general: Samples taken during acute and convalescent COVID-19 were collected in the United States, Italy and Spain. In each case, the material was cDNA or gDNA derived from T cells, B-cell-depleted T cells, or PBMCs.

Clones were read by immunoSEQ multiplex PCR, and TCRdb kept only the in-frame ones, dropping some. Seen here are hundreds of thousands of clones, approximately 88% observed once, and the top ten hold 10% to 15%. Germline V gives CDR1 LGHDT, CDR2 YNNKEL (reference sequence). The V and J ends lost 0 bases and 8 bases, in that order; junction bases with no gene match: 3. This CDR3 is 13 amino acids long. This TCR derives from a woman aged 50 to 60 with COVID-19, enrolled during active disease. Sequencing input: peripheral blood. V and J are TRBV3-1 (or the pseudogene TRBV3-2) and TRBJ1-2, with 7 bases aligning to TRBD1. The chain's CDR3 is CASSQDRGIGYTF. For the CDR3, the DNA is TGTGCCAGCAGCCAAGACAGGGGGATCGGCTACACCTTC.